This TCR beta chain was found in a study of early T cells in non-severe SARS-CoV-2 infection. Study context: RNA in bulk from unsorted whole blood was sequenced, and chains were unpaired.

This clonotype came up many times. Its antigen is not identified. Study conclusions and caveats: VDJdb matching, biased toward anti-spike CD8 responses, missed private and CD4 specificities.

Individual cDNA molecules each received unique molecular identifiers attached to them. TCRdb reprocessed the 5' RACE reads with MiXCR, giving one entry per CDR3 protein. The table includes some 37,000 distinct CDR3 sequences, approximately 9.1% detected once. The source material was whole blood. The sequence was collected from an adult who was a healthcare worker with PCR-confirmed SARS-CoV-2 infection or an uninfected control (not recorded which).

CDR3 in DNA: TGTGCCTGGAGTCCGGACTTTACTACCTACGAGCAGTACTTC. Protein product: CAWSPDFTTYEQYF. The chain is built from TRBV30 and TRBJ2-7, with D perhaps TRBD2 (5 bases). The germline CDR1 and CDR2 sequences are GTSNPN and SVGIG (reference sequence). Trimming took off 2 bases at V and 2 bases at J, with 13 bases between the two ends. The CDR3 length is 14 residues.